This T cell receptor beta chain was found in a study of blood T cell repertoires in COVID-19. About the study: In each case, the material was cDNA or gDNA derived from T cells, B-cell-depleted T cells, or PBMCs.

Study processing details: Amplification of reference gene primers was used by the study to estimate nucleated cell counts. Sequenced by immunoSEQ multiplex PCR; TCRdb stores in-frame clones only, minus some. The DNA was the basis for D and trimming; V, J and clone size are from that table. This table holds about 250,000 clones, approximately 90% found once. The ends lost 1 base at V and 5 bases at J; junction bases unmatched: 5. In germline, CDR1 is SGHAT, CDR2 FQNNGV. The CDR3 length is 16 residues. Sequencing used peripheral blood. V gene TRBV11-2 combines with J gene TRBJ2-1; 10 bases fit TRBD2. The receptor was isolated from a middle-aged woman who had recovered from COVID-19. CDR3 bases: TGTGCCAGCAGCTTAGGGGGACTAGCGATAGACAATGAGCAGTTCTTC. Translated: CASSLGGLAIDNEQFF.